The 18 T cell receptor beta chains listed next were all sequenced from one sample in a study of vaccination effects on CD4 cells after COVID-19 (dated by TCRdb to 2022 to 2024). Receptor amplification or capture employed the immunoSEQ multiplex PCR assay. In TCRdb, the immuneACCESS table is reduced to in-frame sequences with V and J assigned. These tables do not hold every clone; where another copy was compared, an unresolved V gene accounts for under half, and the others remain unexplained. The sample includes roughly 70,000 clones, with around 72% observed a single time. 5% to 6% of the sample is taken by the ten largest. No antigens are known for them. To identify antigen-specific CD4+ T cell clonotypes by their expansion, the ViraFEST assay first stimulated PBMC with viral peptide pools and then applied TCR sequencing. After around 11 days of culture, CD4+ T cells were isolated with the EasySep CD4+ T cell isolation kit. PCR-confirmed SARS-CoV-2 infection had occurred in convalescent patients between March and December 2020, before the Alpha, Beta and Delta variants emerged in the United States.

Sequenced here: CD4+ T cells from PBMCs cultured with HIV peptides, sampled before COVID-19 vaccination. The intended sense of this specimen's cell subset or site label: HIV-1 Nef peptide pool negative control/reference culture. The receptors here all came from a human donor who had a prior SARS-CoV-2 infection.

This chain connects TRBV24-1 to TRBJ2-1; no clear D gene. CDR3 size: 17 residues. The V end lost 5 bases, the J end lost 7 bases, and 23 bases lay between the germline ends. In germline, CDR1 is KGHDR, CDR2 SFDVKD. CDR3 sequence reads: CATSGLLGGTTINEQFF. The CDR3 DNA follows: TGTGCCACCAGTGGACTCCTTGGCGGTACTACAATTAATGAGCAGTTCTTC.

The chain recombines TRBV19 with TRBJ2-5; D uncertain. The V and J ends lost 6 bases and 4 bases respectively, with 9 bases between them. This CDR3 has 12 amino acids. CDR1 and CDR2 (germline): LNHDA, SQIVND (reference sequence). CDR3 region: CASRGFGETQYF. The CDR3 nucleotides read TGTGCCAGTAGGGGTTTCGGAGAGACCCAGTACTTC. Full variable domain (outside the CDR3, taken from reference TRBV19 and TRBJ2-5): DGGITQSPKYLFRKEGQNVTLSCEQNLNHDAMYWYRQDPGQGLRLIYYSQIVNDFQKGDIAEGYSVSREKKESFPLTVTSAQKNPTAFYLCASRGFGETQYFGPGTRLLVL.

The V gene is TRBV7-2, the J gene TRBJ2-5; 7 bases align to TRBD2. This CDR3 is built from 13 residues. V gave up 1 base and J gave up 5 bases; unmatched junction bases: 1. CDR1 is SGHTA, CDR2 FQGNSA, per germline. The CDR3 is CASSLGSGETQYF. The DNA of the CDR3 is TGTGCCAGCAGCTTAGGTAGCGGGGAGACCCAGTACTTC.

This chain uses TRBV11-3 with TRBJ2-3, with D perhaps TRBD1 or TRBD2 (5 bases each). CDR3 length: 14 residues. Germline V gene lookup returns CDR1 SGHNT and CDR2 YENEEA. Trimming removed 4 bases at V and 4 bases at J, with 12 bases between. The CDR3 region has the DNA TGTGCCAGCAGCTCCCGGGGACGGCCAGATACGCAGTATTTT. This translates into CASSSRGRPDTQYF.

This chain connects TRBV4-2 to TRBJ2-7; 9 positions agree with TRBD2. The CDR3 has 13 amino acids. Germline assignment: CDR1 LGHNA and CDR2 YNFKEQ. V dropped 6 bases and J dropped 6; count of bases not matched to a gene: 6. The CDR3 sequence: CASSLRGGLEQYF. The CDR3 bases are TGTGCCAGCAGTCTGCGGGGGGGGCTCGAGCAGTACTTC.

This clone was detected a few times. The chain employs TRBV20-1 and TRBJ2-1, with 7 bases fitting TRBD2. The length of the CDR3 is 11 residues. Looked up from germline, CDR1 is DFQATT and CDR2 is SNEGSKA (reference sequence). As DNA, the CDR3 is TGCAGAGTAGCGGGCTACAATGAGCAGTTCTTC. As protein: CRVAGYNEQFF.

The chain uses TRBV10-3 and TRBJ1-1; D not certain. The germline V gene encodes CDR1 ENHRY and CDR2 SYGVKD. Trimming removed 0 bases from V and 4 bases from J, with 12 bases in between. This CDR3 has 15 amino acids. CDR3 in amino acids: CAISESGSTRTEAFF. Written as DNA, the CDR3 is TGTGCCATCAGTGAGTCTGGCAGTACTCGCACTGAAGCTTTCTTT.

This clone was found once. The DNA of the CDR3 is TGTGCCAGCAGTTACTCCCTTACTGGAAACACCATATATTTT. Encoded protein: CASSYSLTGNTIYF. The rearrangement links TRBV6-5 to TRBJ1-3; D is undetermined. Germline loops: CDR1 MNHEY, CDR2 SVGAGI. The CDR3 consists of 14 residues. V lost 0 bases to trimming and J lost 2 bases, with 5 bases between them.

In nucleotides, the CDR3 is TGTGCCAGCATGGGGCGGCGAACTAGCACAGATACGCAGTATTTT. As protein: CASMGRRTSTDTQYF. The chain has TRBV2 and TRBJ2-3; D may be TRBD1 (5 bases). The length of the CDR3 is 15 residues. V was cut by 7 bases and J by 0 bases, with 14 bases left in between. Germline-derived CDR1 and CDR2 are SNHLY and FYNNEI.

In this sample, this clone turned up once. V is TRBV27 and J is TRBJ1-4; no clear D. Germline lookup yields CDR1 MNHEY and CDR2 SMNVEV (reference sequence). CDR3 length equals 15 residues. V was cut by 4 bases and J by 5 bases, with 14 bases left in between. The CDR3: CASSSYGPTNEKLFF. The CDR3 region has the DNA TGTGCCAGCAGTTCTTACGGGCCGACAAATGAAAAACTGTTTTTT.

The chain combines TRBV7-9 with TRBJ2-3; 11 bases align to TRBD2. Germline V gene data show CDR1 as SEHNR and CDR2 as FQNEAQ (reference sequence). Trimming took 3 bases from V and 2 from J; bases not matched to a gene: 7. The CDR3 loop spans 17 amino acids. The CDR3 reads CASSFAGTSGLTDTQYF. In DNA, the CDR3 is TGTGCCAGCAGCTTTGCCGGGACTAGCGGCCTCACAGATACGCAGTATTTT.

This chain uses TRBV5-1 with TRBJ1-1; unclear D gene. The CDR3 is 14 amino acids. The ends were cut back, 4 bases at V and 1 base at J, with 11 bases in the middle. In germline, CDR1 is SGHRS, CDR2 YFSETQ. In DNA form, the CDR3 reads TGCGCCAGCAGCCCAGGACGGAGGAACACTGAAGCTTTCTTT. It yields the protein CASSPGRRNTEAFF.

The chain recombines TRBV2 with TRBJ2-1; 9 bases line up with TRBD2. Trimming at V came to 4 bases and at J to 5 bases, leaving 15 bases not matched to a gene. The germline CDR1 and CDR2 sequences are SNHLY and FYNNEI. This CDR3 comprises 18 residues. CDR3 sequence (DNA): TGTGCCAGCAGTGGACTCCGGGGGGTAGCGGGGGAGAACAATGAGCAGTTCTTC. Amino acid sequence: CASSGLRGVAGENNEQFF.

The chain's CDR3 is CASSFQFTTGELFF. CDR3 coding DNA: TGTGCCAGCAGCTTCCAGTTTACCACCGGGGAGCTGTTTTTT. The chain links TRBV7-8 to TRBJ2-2; no clear D. The V gene's germline CDR1 is SGHVS and CDR2 FQNEAQ. This CDR3 comprises 14 residues. Trimming pared 3 bases from V and 4 bases from J, leaving 9 bases between.

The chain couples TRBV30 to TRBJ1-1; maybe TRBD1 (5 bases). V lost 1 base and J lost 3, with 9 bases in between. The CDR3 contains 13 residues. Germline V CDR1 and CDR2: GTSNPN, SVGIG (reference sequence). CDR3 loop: CAWSEDSYTEAFF. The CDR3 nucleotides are TGTGCCTGGAGTGAAGACAGTTACACTGAAGCTTTCTTT.

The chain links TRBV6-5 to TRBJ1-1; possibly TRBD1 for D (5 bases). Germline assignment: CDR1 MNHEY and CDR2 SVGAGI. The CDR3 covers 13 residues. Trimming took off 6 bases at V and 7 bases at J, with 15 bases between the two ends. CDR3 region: CASSSPGGREAFF. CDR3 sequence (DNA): TGTGCCAGCAGCTCCCCGGGGGGTCGTGAAGCTTTCTTT.

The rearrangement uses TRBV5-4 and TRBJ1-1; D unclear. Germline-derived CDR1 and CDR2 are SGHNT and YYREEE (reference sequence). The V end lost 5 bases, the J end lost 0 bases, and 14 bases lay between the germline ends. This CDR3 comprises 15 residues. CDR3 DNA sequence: TGTGCCAGCAGTGTTTCCGGGCAGATGAACACTGAAGCTTTCTTT. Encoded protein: CASSVSGQMNTEAFF. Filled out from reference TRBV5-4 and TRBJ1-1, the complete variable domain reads ETGVTQSPTHLIKTRGQQVTLRCSSQSGHNTVSWYQQALGQGPQFIFQYYREEENGRGNFPPRFSGLQFPNYSSELNVNALELDDSALYLCASSVSGQMNTEAFFGQGTRLTVV.

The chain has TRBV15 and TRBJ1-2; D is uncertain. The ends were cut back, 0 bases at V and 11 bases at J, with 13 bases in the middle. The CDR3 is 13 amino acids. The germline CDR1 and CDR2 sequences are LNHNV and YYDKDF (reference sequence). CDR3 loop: CATSRDPDGLYTF. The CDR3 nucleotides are TGTGCCACCAGCAGAGACCCGGACGGCCTTTACACCTTC.